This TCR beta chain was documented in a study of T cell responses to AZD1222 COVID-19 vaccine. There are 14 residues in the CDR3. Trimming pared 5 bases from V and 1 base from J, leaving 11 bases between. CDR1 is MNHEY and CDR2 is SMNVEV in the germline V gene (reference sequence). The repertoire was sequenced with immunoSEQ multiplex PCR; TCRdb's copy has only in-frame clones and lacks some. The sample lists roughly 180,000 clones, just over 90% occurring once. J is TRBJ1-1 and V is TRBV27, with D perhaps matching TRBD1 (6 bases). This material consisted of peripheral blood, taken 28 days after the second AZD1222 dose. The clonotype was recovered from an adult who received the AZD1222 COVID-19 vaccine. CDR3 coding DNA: TGTGCCAGCAGTCGACAGGTTGGGAACACTGAAGCTTTCTTT. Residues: CASSRQVGNTEAFF.